What follows are 19 T cell receptor beta chains derived from one specimen sequenced in a study of blood T cell repertoires in COVID-19. Using immunoSEQ multiplex PCR, the repertoire was profiled, and TCRdb retains in-frame clones only, with some absent. The sample has about 180,000 clones, around 80% seen once. Sequencing input: peripheral blood. The receptors originated from a human donor in a cohort sampled during active COVID-19.

The J gene is TRBJ1-2, the V gene TRBV12-3 or TRBV12-4; TRBD1 matches at 9 bases. The CDR3 is 13 residues long. The ends lost 5 bases at V and 5 bases at J; junction bases unmatched: 3. The DNA of the CDR3 is TGTGCCAGCAGTAACAGGGGGCGTTATGGCTACACCTTC. Protein product: CASSNRGRYGYTF.

This chain joins TRBV25-1 and TRBJ1-4, with 9 positions matching TRBD1. Trimming took 5 bases from V and 2 from J; bases not matched to a gene: 9. Germline-derived CDR1 and CDR2 are MGHDK and SYGVNS. The length of the CDR3 is 17 residues. The CDR3 nucleotides are TGTGCCAGCAGTCCTCGGACAGGGGCAACTACTAATGAAAAACTGTTTTTT. Amino acids: CASSPRTGATTNEKLFF.

This clone was counted a few times. The V call is TRBV11-2, the J call TRBJ1-5, with D unresolved. This CDR3 has 14 amino acids. The germline gives CDR1 SGHAT, CDR2 FQNNGV. The V gene lost 0 bases and the J gene lost 5 bases, with 8 bases spanning the gap. The CDR3 DNA sequence: TGTGCCAGCAGCTTAGATTTGAGGGATCAGCCCCAGCATTTT. Translated, it gives CASSLDLRDQPQHF. Complete variable domain (other parts from reference TRBV11-2 and TRBJ1-5): EAGVAQSPRYKIIEKRQSVAFWCNPISGHATLYWYQQILGQGPKLLIQFQNNGVVDDSQLPKDRFSAERLKGVDSTLKIQPAKLEDSAVYLCASSLDLRDQPQHFGDGTRLSIL.

J is TRBJ1-2 and V is TRBV3-1 (or the pseudogene TRBV3-2); TRBD1 matches at 9 bases. This CDR3 contains 16 residues. Germline CDR1 reads LGHDT; CDR2 reads YNNKEL (reference sequence). With 0 bases clipped from V and 4 bases from J, the junction kept 6 bases outside the gene matches. The CDR3 region is CASSQDRDRAVYGYTF. CDR3 DNA: TGTGCCAGCAGCCAAGATCGGGACAGGGCCGTCTATGGCTACACCTTC.

This clone has just one count. This chain joins TRBV19 and TRBJ2-7, with 14 positions matching TRBD2. The CDR3 contains 17 residues. The germline V gene encodes CDR1 LNHDA and CDR2 SQIVND (reference sequence). J was trimmed by 3 bases and V by 5 bases; bases with no gene match: 9. The CDR3 DNA reads TGTGCCAGTAGTCCAGGGACTAGCGGGGGTGCATACTACGAGCAGTACTTC. This translates into CASSPGTSGGAYYEQYF.

CDR3 sequence (DNA): TGCAGCGTTGAAGCCTGGGGACAGAGCTACGAGCAGTACTTC. Amino acid sequence: CSVEAWGQSYEQYF. The gene calls are TRBV29-1 and TRBJ2-7; 7 bases are shared with TRBD1. V lost 1 base to trimming and J lost 3 bases; unmatched junction nucleotides: 6. The CDR3 runs 14 residues. CDR1 SQVTM and CDR2 ANQGSEA come from the germline V gene.

The rearrangement joins TRBV27 to TRBJ2-7, with D possibly TRBD1 on 6 matching bases. The CDR3 runs to 14 residues. Trimming removed 2 bases at V and 1 base at J, with 9 bases between. CDR1 and CDR2 (germline): MNHEY, SMNVEV (reference sequence). CDR3 DNA sequence: TGTGCCAGCAGTTTAGCGGACAGATCCTACGAGCAGTACTTC. Its protein is CASSLADRSYEQYF.

This clone was counted only a few times. The chain employs TRBV18 and TRBJ1-3; 9 bases align to TRBD1. After removal of 5 bases from V and 4 bases from J, the junction contained 6 bases not matched to a gene. CDR1 and CDR2 from the germline V gene are KGHSH and LQKENI. The CDR3 spans 15 residues. The CDR3 loop reads CASSYTGGDGNTIYF. CDR3 nucleotide sequence: TGTGCCAGCTCATACACAGGGGGCGACGGAAACACCATATATTTT.

The chain uses TRBV19 and TRBJ1-2, with D possibly matching TRBD1 (5 bases). The CDR3 is 13 residues long. CDR1 is LNHDA and CDR2 is SQIVND in the germline V gene (reference sequence). V lost 8 bases to trimming and J lost 4 bases, with 14 bases between them. The CDR3 spells CASDPGSTYGYTF. The DNA for the CDR3 is TGTGCCAGTGATCCAGGGTCCACCTATGGCTACACCTTC.

The chain has TRBV5-1 and TRBJ1-3, with a weak D call TRBD1 (5 bases). Germline assignment: CDR1 SGHRS and CDR2 YFSETQ. This CDR3 has 15 amino acids. The V gene lost 4 bases and the J gene lost 4 bases, with 15 bases spanning the gap. The CDR3 here is CASSRGGPLGNTIYF. CDR3 in DNA: TGCGCCAGCAGCCGGGGGGGACCGCTGGGAAACACCATATATTTT. The full variable domain, its missing parts supplied by reference TRBV5-1 and TRBJ1-3, is KAGVTQTPRYLIKTRGQQVTLSCSPISGHRSVSWYQQTPGQGLQFLFEYFSETQRNKGNFPGRFSGRQFSNSRSEMNVSTLELGDSALYLCASSRGGPLGNTIYFGEGSWLTVV.

The V gene is TRBV7-9, the J gene TRBJ1-1, with a weak D call TRBD1 (5 bases). V lost 6 bases and J lost 3, with 11 bases in between. CDR1 is SEHNR, CDR2 FQNEAQ, per germline (reference sequence). The CDR3 extends over 13 amino acids. CDR3 nucleotides: TGTGCCAGCAGGGATGTAGGGGACACTGAAGCTTTCTTT. Translating gives CASRDVGDTEAFF.

The chain recombines TRBV15 with TRBJ2-7; 8 bases fit TRBD2. V gave up 3 bases and J gave up 0 bases; unmatched junction bases: 7. The germline V gene encodes CDR1 LNHNV and CDR2 YYDKDF (reference sequence). This CDR3 has 16 residues. The CDR3 spells CATSSLLAGNSYEQYF. The CDR3 DNA reads TGTGCCACCAGCAGCCTCTTAGCGGGGAACTCCTACGAGCAGTACTTC.

V gene TRBV19 combines with J gene TRBJ1-3; 7 positions agree with TRBD1. With V trimmed by 6 bases and J by 0 bases, 5 bases remained unmatched. Germline V CDR1 and CDR2: LNHDA, SQIVND (reference sequence). This CDR3 has 15 amino acids. The CDR3 sequence: CASSHAGGSGNTIYF. The CDR3, as DNA: TGTGCCAGTAGCCACGCAGGGGGCTCTGGAAACACCATATATTTT.

This rearrangement joins TRBV4-1 to TRBJ2-2; D is possibly TRBD1 (5 bases). The germline gives CDR1 MGHRA, CDR2 YSYEKL. Trimming removed 9 bases at V and 5 bases at J, with 10 bases between. This CDR3 has 12 amino acids. This CDR3 is CASGAGTGELFF. CDR3 bases: TGCGCCAGTGGGGCCGGGACCGGGGAGCTGTTTTTT.

V is TRBV9 and J is TRBJ1-2, with TRBD1 matching 8 bases. The junction had 4 bases not matched to a gene; V was cut back by 3 bases and J by 3 bases. Germline V lookup: CDR1 SGDLS, CDR2 YYNGEE. The CDR3 runs 14 residues. The CDR3 reads CASSASGGDYGYTF. In DNA form, the CDR3 reads TGTGCCAGCAGCGCCTCAGGGGGCGACTATGGCTACACCTTC.

The chain couples TRBV19 to TRBJ1-5; possible D gene TRBD1, 5 bases. V was shortened by 3 bases and J by 0 bases, with 9 bases between the two germline ends. The CDR3 sequence is 15 residues long. The germline V gene encodes CDR1 LNHDA and CDR2 SQIVND (reference sequence). CDR3 nucleotides: TGTGCCAGTAGTATGGACATCCATAGCAATCAGCCCCAGCATTTT. Protein: CASSMDIHSNQPQHF.

The V call is TRBV9, the J call TRBJ2-5, with TRBD1 matching 11 bases. CDR3 length equals 15 residues. Germline-derived CDR1 and CDR2 are SGDLS and YYNGEE. J lost 5 bases, V lost 0 bases, and 3 bases had no gene match. As DNA, the CDR3 is TGTGCCAGCAGCGTAGGTGGGACAGGGGGGGAGACCCAGTACTTC. It codes for CASSVGGTGGETQYF. The full variable domain, in which reference TRBV9 and TRBJ2-5 provide the parts outside the CDR3, is DSGVTQTPKHLITATGQRVTLRCSPRSGDLSVYWYQQSLDQGLQFLIQYYNGEERAKGNILERFSAQQFPDLHSELNLSSLELGDSALYFCASSVGGTGGETQYFGPGTRLLVL.

The chain uses TRBV6-6 and TRBJ1-5; 8 bases fit TRBD1. Germline trimming cut 5 bases from V and 0 bases from J; bases unmatched to any gene: 6. This CDR3 spans 16 amino acids. Germline V gene sequence: CDR1 MNHNY, CDR2 SVGAGI (reference sequence). CDR3 sequence (DNA): TGTGCCAGCAGTATGACAGGGGAAATTAGCAATCAGCCCCAGCATTTT. Its protein product is CASSMTGEISNQPQHF.

The chain links TRBV30 to TRBJ1-1; possibly TRBD1 for D (5 bases). CDR3 length: 11 residues. Germline V lookup: CDR1 GTSNPN, CDR2 SVGIG (reference sequence). CDR3 residues: CAHTGHTEAFF. Written as DNA, the CDR3 is TGTGCTCATACAGGTCACACTGAAGCTTTCTTT.